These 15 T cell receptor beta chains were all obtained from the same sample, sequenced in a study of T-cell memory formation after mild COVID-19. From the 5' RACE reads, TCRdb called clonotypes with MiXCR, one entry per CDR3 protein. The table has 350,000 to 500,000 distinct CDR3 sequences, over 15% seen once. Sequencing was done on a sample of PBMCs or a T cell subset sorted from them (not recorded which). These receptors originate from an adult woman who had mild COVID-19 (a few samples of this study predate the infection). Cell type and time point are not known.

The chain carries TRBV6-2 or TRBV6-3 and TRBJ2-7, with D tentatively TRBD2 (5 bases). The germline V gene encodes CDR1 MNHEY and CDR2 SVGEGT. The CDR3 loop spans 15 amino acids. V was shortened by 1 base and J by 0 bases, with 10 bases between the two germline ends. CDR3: CASSYFGLSSYEQYF. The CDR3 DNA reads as TGTGCCAGCAGTTACTTCGGACTGAGCTCCTACGAGCAGTACTTC.

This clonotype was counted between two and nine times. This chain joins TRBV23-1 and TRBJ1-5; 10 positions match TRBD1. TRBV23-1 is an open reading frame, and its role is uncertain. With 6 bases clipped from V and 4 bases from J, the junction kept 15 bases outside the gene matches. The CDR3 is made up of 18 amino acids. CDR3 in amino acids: CASRHLHRDRGPNQPQHF. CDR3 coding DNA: TGCGCCAGCAGACACCTACACCGGGACAGGGGTCCTAATCAGCCCCAGCATTTT.

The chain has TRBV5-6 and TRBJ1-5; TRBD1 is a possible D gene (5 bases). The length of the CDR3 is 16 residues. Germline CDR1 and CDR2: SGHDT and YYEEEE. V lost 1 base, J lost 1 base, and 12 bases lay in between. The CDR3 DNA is TGTGCCAGCAGCTTGTGGGGGTTTGGAAGCAATCAGCCCCAGCATTTT. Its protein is CASSLWGFGSNQPQHF.

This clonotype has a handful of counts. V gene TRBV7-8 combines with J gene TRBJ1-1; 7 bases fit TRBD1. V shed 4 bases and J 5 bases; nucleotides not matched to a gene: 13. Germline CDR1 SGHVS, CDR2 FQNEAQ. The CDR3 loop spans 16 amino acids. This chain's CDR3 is CASSSPWGAGGTEAFF. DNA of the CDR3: TGTGCCAGCAGCTCCCCGTGGGGGGCAGGGGGTACTGAAGCTTTCTTT.

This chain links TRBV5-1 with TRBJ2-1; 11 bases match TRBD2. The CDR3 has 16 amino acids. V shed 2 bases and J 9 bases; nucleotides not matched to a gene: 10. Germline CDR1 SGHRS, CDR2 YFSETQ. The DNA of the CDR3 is TGCGCCAGCAGCTTCGCCGGGACTAGCGGAGGGGGTGAGCAGTTCTTC. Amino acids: CASSFAGTSGGGEQFF.

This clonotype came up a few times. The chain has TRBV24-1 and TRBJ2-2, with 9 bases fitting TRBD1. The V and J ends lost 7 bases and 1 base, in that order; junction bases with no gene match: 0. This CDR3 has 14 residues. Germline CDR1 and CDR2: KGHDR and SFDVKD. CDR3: CATRGQGNTGELFF. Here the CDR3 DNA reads TGTGCCACCAGGGGACAGGGGAACACCGGGGAGCTGTTTTTT.

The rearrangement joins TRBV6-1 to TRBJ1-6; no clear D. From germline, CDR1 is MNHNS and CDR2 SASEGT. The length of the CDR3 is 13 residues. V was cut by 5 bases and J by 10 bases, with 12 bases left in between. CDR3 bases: TGTGCCAGCAGTTGGTCAGGCCAATCACCCCTCCACTTT. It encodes CASSWSGQSPLHF.

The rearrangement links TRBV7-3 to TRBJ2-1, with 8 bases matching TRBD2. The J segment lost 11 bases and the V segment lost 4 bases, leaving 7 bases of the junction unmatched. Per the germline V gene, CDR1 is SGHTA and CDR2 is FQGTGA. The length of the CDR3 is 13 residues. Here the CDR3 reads CASSYRSGNKQFF. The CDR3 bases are TGTGCCAGCAGCTACCGTAGCGGGAATAAGCAGTTCTTC.

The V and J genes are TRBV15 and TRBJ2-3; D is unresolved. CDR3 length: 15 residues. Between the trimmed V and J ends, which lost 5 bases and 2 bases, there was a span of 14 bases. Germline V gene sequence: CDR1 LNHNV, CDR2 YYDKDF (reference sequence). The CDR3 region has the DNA TGTGCCACCAGCTTCAGGCAGCCCGACACAGATACGCAGTATTTT. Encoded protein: CATSFRQPDTDTQYF.

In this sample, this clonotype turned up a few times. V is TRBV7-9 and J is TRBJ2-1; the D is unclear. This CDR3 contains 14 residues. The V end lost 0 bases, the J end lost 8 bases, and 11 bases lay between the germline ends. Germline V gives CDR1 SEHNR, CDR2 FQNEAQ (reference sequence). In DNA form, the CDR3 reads TGTGCCAGCAGCTTAGCGGCCTCTCCATATGAGCAGTTCTTC. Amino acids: CASSLAASPYEQFF.

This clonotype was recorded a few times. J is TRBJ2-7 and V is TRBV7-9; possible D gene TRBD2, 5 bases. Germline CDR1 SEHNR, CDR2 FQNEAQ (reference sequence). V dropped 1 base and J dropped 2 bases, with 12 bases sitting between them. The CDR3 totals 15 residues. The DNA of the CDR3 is TGTGCCAGCAGCTTAGGGGTTAGCGTAACCTACGAGCAGTACTTC. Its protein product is CASSLGVSVTYEQYF.

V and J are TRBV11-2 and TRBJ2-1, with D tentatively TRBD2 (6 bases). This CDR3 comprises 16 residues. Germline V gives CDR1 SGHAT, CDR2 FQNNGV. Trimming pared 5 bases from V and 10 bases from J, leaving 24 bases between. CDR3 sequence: CASSRLSGQGRFEQFF. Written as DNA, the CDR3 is TGTGCCAGCAGCCGTTTAAGCGGGCAGGGCAGATTCGAGCAGTTCTTC.

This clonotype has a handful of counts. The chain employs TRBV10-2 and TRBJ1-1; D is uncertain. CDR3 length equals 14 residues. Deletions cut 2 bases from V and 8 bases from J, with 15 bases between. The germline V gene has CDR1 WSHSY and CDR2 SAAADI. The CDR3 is CASSEPQYQGEAFF. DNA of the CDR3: TGCGCCAGCAGTGAGCCTCAATATCAAGGGGAAGCTTTCTTT.

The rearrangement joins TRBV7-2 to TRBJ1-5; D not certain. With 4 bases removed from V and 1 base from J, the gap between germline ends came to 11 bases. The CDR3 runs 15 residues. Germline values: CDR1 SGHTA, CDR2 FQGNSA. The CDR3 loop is CASSSDVTSNQPQHF. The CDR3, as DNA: TGTGCCAGCAGCTCAGACGTCACAAGCAATCAGCCCCAGCATTTT.

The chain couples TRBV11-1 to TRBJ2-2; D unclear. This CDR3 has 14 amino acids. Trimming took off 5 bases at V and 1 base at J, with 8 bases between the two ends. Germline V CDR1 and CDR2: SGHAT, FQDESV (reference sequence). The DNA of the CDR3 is TGTGCCAGCAGCCCTCCGCAGAACACCGGGGAGCTGTTTTTT. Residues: CASSPPQNTGELFF.